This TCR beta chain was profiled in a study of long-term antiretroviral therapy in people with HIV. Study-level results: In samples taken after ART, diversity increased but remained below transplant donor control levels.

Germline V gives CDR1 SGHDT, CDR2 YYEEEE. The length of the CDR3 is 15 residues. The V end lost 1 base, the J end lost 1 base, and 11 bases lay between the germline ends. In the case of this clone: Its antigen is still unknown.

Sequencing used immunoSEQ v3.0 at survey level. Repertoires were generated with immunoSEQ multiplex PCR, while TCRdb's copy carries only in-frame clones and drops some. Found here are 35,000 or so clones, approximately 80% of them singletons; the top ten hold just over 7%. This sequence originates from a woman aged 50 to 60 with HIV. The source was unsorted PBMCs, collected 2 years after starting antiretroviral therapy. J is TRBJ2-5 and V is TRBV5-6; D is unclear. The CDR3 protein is CASSLSPIFQETQYF. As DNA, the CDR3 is TGTGCCAGCAGCTTGAGCCCAATCTTCCAAGAGACCCAGTACTTC.